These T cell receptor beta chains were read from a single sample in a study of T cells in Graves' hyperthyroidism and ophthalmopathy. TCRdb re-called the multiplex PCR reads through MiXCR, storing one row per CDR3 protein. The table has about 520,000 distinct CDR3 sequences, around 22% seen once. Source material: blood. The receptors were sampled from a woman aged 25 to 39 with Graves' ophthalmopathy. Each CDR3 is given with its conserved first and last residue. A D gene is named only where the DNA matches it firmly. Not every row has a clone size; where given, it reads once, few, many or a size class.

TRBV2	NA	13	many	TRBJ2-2	CASNPLPGGELFF	TGTGCCAGCAATCCACTTCCGGGCGGGGAGCTGTTTTTT
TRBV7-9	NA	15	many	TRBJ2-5	CASSSADTGAETQYF	TGTGCCAGCAGCTCAGCTGACACGGGAGCGGAGACCCAGTACTTC
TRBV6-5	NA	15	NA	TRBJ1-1	CASSFPGHKNTEAFF	TGTGCCAGCAGTTTCCCGGGACACAAGAACACTGAAGCTTTCTTT
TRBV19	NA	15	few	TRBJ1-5	CASSIQPDPNQPQHF	TGTGCCAGTAGTATCCAACCAGACCCGAATCAGCCCCAGCATTTT
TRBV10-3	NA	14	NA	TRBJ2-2	CAISFGLNTGELFF	TGTGCCATCAGCTTCGGACTTAACACCGGGGAGCTGTTTTTT
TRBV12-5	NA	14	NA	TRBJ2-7	CASGSNYKVDEQYF	TGTGCTAGTGGTTCCAACTACAAGGTCGACGAGCAGTACTTC
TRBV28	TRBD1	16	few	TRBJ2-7	CASSLPLDRFSYEQYF	TGTGCCAGCAGTTTACCCCTGGACAGGTTCTCCTACGAGCAGTACTTC
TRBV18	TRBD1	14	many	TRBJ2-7	CASSPGGALVEQYF	TGTGCCAGCTCGCCAGGGGGCGCCTTGGTCGAGCAGTACTTC
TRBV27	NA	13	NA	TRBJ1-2	CASSWGRSYGYTF	TGTGCCAGCAGTTGGGGCAGGAGCTATGGCTACACCTTC
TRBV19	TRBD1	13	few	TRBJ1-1	CASSINGQGEAFF	TGTGCCAGTAGTATTAATGGACAGGGTGAAGCTTTCTTT
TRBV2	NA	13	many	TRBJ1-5	CASTGSWSQPQHF	TGTGCCAGCACAGGGAGTTGGAGTCAGCCCCAGCATTTT
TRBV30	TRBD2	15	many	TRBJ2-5	CAWSMTSGGQETQYF	TGTGCCTGGAGTATGACTAGCGGGGGGCAAGAGACCCAGTACTTC
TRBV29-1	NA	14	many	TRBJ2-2	CSVGSTGNTGELFF	TGCAGCGTTGGTTCAACAGGGAACACCGGGGAGCTGTTTTTT
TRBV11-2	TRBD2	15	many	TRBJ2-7	CASSLDSGGRYEQYF	TGTGCCAGCAGCTTAGATAGCGGGGGGCGCTACGAGCAGTACTTC
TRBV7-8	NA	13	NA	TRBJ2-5	CASSLVGVETQYF	TGTGCCAGCAGCTTAGTCGGGGTTGAGACCCAGTACTTC
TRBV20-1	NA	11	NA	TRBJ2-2	CSATRAGELFF	TGCAGTGCTACCCGGGCGGGGGAGCTGTTTTTT
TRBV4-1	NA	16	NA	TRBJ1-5	CASSRSGQNSNQPQHF	TGCGCCAGCAGCCGATCCGGACAGAATAGCAATCAGCCCCAGCATTTT
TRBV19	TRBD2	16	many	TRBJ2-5	CASSPNPTSGAETQYF	TGTGCCAGTAGTCCCAACCCAACTAGCGGAGCAGAGACCCAGTACTTC
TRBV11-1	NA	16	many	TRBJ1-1	CASSHEIIVGGAEAFF	TGTGCCAGCAGCCACGAGATAATAGTGGGGGGCGCTGAAGCTTTCTTT
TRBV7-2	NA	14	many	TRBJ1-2	CASSSRTGNAGYTF	TGTGCCAGCAGCTCCCGAACAGGGAATGCTGGCTACACCTTC
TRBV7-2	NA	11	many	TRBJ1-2	CASSGRTGYTF	TGTGCCAGCAGCGGGCGGACAGGCTACACCTTC
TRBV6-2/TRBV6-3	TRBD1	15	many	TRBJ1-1	CASTRPGTGNTEAFF	TGTGCCAGCACTAGGCCAGGGACAGGGAACACTGAAGCTTTCTTT
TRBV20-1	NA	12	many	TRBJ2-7	CSARGTSLEQYF	TGCAGTGCTAGAGGGACTTCCCTCGAGCAGTACTTC
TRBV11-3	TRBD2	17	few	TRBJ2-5	CASSLSSGGAAEETQYF	TGTGCCAGCAGCCTTTCTAGCGGGGGGGCCGCGGAAGAGACCCAGTACTTC
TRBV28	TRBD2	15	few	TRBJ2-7	CASSLIAGGTYEQYF	TGTGCCAGCAGTCTCATAGCGGGAGGCACCTACGAGCAGTACTTC
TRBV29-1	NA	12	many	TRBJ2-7	CSVRLGAYEQYF	TGCAGCGTACGACTAGGGGCCTACGAGCAGTACTTC
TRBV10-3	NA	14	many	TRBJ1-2	CAISESQEEYGYTF	TGTGCCATCAGTGAGTCGCAGGAGGAGTATGGCTACACCTTC
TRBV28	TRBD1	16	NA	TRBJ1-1	CASSFQGVGMNTEAFF	TGTGCCAGCAGTTTCCAGGGGGTGGGGATGAACACTGAAGCTTTCTTT
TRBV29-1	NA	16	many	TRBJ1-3	CSTLAKTQGGGNTIYF	TGCAGCACTCTGGCCAAGACACAGGGTGGTGGAAACACCATATATTTT
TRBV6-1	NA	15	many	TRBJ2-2	CASSERQGNTGELFF	TGTGCCAGCAGTGAAAGGCAGGGAAACACCGGGGAGCTGTTTTTT
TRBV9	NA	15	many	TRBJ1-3	CASSVAAGAGNTIYF	TGTGCCAGCAGCGTAGCGGCAGGAGCTGGAAACACCATATATTTT
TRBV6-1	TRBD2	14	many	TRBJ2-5	CASSGTSGGETQYF	TGTGCCAGCAGTGGGACTAGCGGGGGAGAGACCCAGTACTTC
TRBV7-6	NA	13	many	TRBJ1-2	CASSQHQGNGYTF	TGTGCCAGCAGCCAACATCAGGGGAATGGCTACACCTTC
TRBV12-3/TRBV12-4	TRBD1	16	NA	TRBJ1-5	CASSFNTGASNQPQHF	TGTGCCAGCAGCTTTAATACAGGGGCGAGCAATCAGCCCCAGCATTTT
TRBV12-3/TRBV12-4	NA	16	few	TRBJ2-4	CASSLASGGTPYIQYF	TGTGCCAGCAGTTTAGCGAGTGGCGGAACCCCATACATTCAGTACTTC
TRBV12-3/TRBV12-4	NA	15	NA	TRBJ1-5	CASSWGMVGNQPQHF	TGTGCCAGCAGTTGGGGGATGGTGGGGAATCAGCCTCAGCATTTT
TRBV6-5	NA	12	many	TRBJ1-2	CASSRGRDGYTF	TGTGCCAGCAGTCGGGGGCGGGATGGCTACACCTTC
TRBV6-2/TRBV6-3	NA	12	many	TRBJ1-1	CASSYGWTEAFF	TGTGCCAGCAGTTACGGGTGGACTGAAGCTTTCTTT
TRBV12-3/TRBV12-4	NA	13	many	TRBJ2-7	CATTGEGSYEQYF	TGTGCCACCACCGGCGAGGGGTCCTACGAGCAGTACTTC
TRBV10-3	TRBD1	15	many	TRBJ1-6	CAISGPGQGGSPLHF	TGTGCCATCAGTGGGCCGGGACAGGGAGGTTCACCCCTCCACTTT
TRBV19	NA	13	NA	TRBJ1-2	CASTDGPGVGYTF	TGTGCCAGTACCGACGGCCCGGGGGTTGGCTACACCTTC
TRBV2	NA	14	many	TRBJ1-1	CASNSQGMNTEAFF	TGTGCCAGCAACTCTCAGGGCATGAACACTGAAGCTTTCTTT